The next 22 T cell receptor beta chains were all read from a single sample in a study of OX40 agonist ivuxolimab in advanced cancers. Clones were read by immunoSEQ multiplex PCR, and TCRdb kept only the in-frame ones, dropping some. The sample contains some 130,000 clones, approximately 94% of which appear only once. Sequenced here: CD4+ or CD8+ T cells sorted from blood, sampled in a trial of the OX40 agonist ivuxolimab. Receptors originate from an adult with an advanced solid tumor such as melanoma, head and neck, liver or kidney cancer.

CDR3: CASSLSGRYEQYF. CDR3 in DNA: TGCGCCAGCAGCCTTAGCGGGAGATACGAGCAGTACTTC. The chain uses TRBV5-1 and TRBJ2-5; the match to TRBD2 covers 9 bases. The J call may be incorrect, as the DNA end agrees better with TRBJ2-7. Germline-derived CDR1 and CDR2 are SGHRS and YFSETQ. CDR3 length: 13 residues.

This clone was seen once. This chain joins TRBV2 and TRBJ1-6; D gene uncertain. This CDR3 spans 15 amino acids. Germline CDR1 is SNHLY and CDR2 is FYNNEI. V was pared by 7 bases and J by 6 bases, with 16 bases between. The CDR3 coding sequence is TGTGCCAGCAAAAATTCGGCCGGGAGTAATTCACCCCTCCACTTT. Protein: CASKNSAGSNSPLHF. The full variable domain, its missing parts supplied by reference TRBV2 and TRBJ1-6, is EPEVTQTPSHQVTQMGQEVILRCVPISNHLYFYWYRQILGQKVEFLVSFYNNEISEKSEIFDDQFSVERPDGSNFTLKIRSTKLEDSAMYFCASKNSAGSNSPLHFGNGTRLTVT.

This CDR3 is CASSFGDRGVAFF. Written as DNA, the CDR3 is TGTGCCAGCAGTTTTGGGGACAGGGGGGTTGCTTTCTTT. The chain combines TRBV28 with TRBJ1-1; TRBD1 matches at 11 bases. In germline, CDR1 is MDHEN, CDR2 SYDVKM. This CDR3 is built from 13 residues. J lost 11 bases, V lost 3 bases, and 5 bases had no gene match. The full variable domain, in which reference TRBV28 and TRBJ1-1 provide the parts outside the CDR3, is DVKVTQSSRYLVKRTGEKVFLECVQDMDHENMFWYRQDPGLGLRLIYFSYDVKMKEKGDIPEGYSVSREKKERFSLILESASTNQTSMYLCASSFGDRGVAFFGQGTRLTVV.

The rearrangement joins TRBV27 to TRBJ1-2, with D perhaps TRBD1 (5 bases). The length of the CDR3 is 14 residues. CDR1 and CDR2 from the germline V gene are MNHEY and SMNVEV (reference sequence). V lost 6 bases and J 5 bases, leaving 16 bases between the germline ends. The CDR3 region is CASSPRRWGYGYTF. The CDR3 DNA reads TGTGCCAGCAGCCCCCGCAGGTGGGGGTATGGCTACACCTTC.

CDR3 sequence reads: CASSLGLAGVLADTQYF. The CDR3 DNA sequence: TGCGCCAGCAGCCTGGGACTAGCGGGAGTCCTGGCAGATACGCAGTATTTT. The chain has TRBV5-1 and TRBJ2-3; 14 bases map to TRBD2. The CDR3 runs 17 residues. Germline trimming cut 4 bases from V and 4 bases from J; bases unmatched to any gene: 8. The germline CDR1 and CDR2 sequences are SGHRS and YFSETQ.

This rearrangement joins TRBV5-4 to TRBJ2-6; a weak D match, TRBD2 (6 bases). Per germline, CDR1 SGHNT and CDR2 YYREEE (reference sequence). V was clipped by 0 bases and J by 2 bases, with 9 bases between them. The CDR3 covers 16 residues. CDR3 sequence: CASSLVGGAGANVLTF. The CDR3, as DNA: TGTGCCAGCAGCTTGGTGGGCGGGGCTGGGGCCAACGTCCTGACTTTC.

CDR3 in amino acids: CSVAGQGTHRAKLFF. The CDR3 DNA is TGCAGCGTCGCCGGACAGGGGACGCATCGGGCAAAACTGTTTTTT. V usage is TRBV29-1 and J usage is TRBJ1-4; 9 bases map to TRBD1. The CDR3 contains 15 residues. Germline CDR1 reads SQVTM; CDR2 reads ANQGSEA. J gave up 10 bases and V 6 bases, and 15 bases lay outside the gene matches.

This rearrangement joins TRBV28 to TRBJ2-2; TRBD2 is a possible D gene (6 bases). The V end lost 2 bases, the J end lost 4 bases, and 8 bases lay between the germline ends. The germline CDR1 and CDR2 sequences are MDHEN and SYDVKM. This CDR3 spans 14 amino acids. The CDR3 reads CASSLTGVTGELFF. CDR3 sequence (DNA): TGTGCCAGCAGTTTAACGGGGGTCACCGGGGAGCTGTTTTTT.

The chain combines TRBV19 with TRBJ1-1; D call uncertain. Germline V lookup: CDR1 LNHDA, CDR2 SQIVND (reference sequence). Trimming took off 1 base at V and 1 base at J, with 13 bases between the two ends. CDR3 size: 16 residues. The CDR3 is CASSIGYYNGNTEAFF. CDR3 DNA: TGTGCCAGTAGTATAGGATATTACAACGGGAACACTGAAGCTTTCTTT.

V and J are TRBV5-1 and TRBJ1-5; TRBD1 is a possible D gene (5 bases). The CDR3 has 14 amino acids. The V end lost 2 bases, the J end lost 1 base, and 7 bases lay between the germline ends. Germline loops: CDR1 SGHRS, CDR2 YFSETQ. CDR3 region: CASSFGDSNQPQHF. CDR3 DNA: TGCGCCAGCAGCTTCGGGGACAGCAATCAGCCCCAGCATTTT.

The DNA of the CDR3 is TGTGCCAGCAGCCCGGACAGGGTGAAGTGGGATGGCTACACCTTC. It yields the protein CASSPDRVKWDGYTF. This chain uses TRBV11-2 with TRBJ1-2, with 8 bases lining up with TRBD1. CDR1 and CDR2 (germline): SGHAT, FQNNGV. V lost 5 bases to trimming and J lost 6 bases; unmatched junction nucleotides: 11. The CDR3 length is 15 residues.

The chain is built from TRBV7-8 and TRBJ2-1, with 7 bases lining up with TRBD1. Germline CDR1 SGHVS, CDR2 FQNEAQ. V lost 5 bases and J lost 8; bases outside the gene matches: 12. CDR3 length: 15 amino acids. DNA of the CDR3: TGTGCCAGCAGCCCCATGGGACAGCGTTACGATGAGCAGTTCTTC. Protein sequence: CASSPMGQRYDEQFF.

The chain uses TRBV9 and TRBJ2-1; 9 bases map to TRBD2. V shed 0 bases, J shed 8 bases, and the junction held 6 bases outside the gene matches. This CDR3 spans 15 amino acids. Germline loops: CDR1 SGDLS, CDR2 YYNGEE. CDR3 in amino acids: CASSVVTSGWDEQFF. The CDR3, as DNA: TGTGCCAGCAGCGTAGTGACTAGCGGATGGGATGAGCAGTTCTTC.

V and J are TRBV28 and TRBJ1-3; no firm D call. Looked up from germline, CDR1 is MDHEN and CDR2 is SYDVKM. CDR3 length equals 14 residues. V shed 4 bases and J shed 0 bases, with 7 bases lying between them. The DNA of the CDR3 is TGTGCCAGCAGTTACGGAGGCTCTGGAAACACCATATATTTT. This gives the protein CASSYGGSGNTIYF. The variable domain in full, with the rest retrieved from reference TRBV28 and TRBJ1-3, is DVKVTQSSRYLVKRTGEKVFLECVQDMDHENMFWYRQDPGLGLRLIYFSYDVKMKEKGDIPEGYSVSREKKERFSLILESASTNQTSMYLCASSYGGSGNTIYFGEGSWLTVV.

The chain carries TRBV7-3 and TRBJ2-1; D unresolved. The CDR3 extends over 15 amino acids. Germline loops: CDR1 SGHTA, CDR2 FQGTGA. The V and J ends lost 3 bases and 2 bases respectively, with 11 bases between them. CDR3 sequence: CASSFGKTPYNEQFF. DNA of the CDR3: TGTGCCAGCAGCTTTGGCAAAACGCCCTACAATGAGCAGTTCTTC.

The chain is built from TRBV7-2 and TRBJ2-1; possibly TRBD2 for D (6 bases). This CDR3 comprises 14 residues. V was pared by 11 bases and J by 10 bases, with 24 bases between. Per the germline V gene, CDR1 is SGHTA and CDR2 is FQGNSA. The CDR3 DNA reads as TGTGCCGGCCTAAGGGCAGACCCACGGGGGGAGCAGTTCTTC. It translates to CAGLRADPRGEQFF. The variable domain in full, completed from reference TRBV7-2 and TRBJ2-1, reads GAGVSQSPSNKVTEKGKDVELRCDPISGHTALYWYRQSLGQGLEFLIYFQGNSAPDKSGLPSDRFSAERTGGSVSTLTIQRTQQEDSAVYLCAGLRADPRGEQFFGPGTRLTVL.

CDR3 loop: CASSLQSGAQGPFYEQYF. The CDR3 region has the DNA TGCGCCAGCAGCTTGCAGAGTGGTGCACAGGGGCCTTTTTACGAGCAGTACTTC. The gene calls are TRBV5-1 and TRBJ2-7; 7 nucleotides align to TRBD1. V trimming: 1 base; J trimming: 4 bases; junction bases outside the gene matches: 17. CDR3 length equals 18 residues. Germline V gives CDR1 SGHRS, CDR2 YFSETQ.

The rearrangement uses TRBV5-1 and TRBJ2-7, with 9 bases that match TRBD1. The germline gives CDR1 SGHRS, CDR2 YFSETQ. After removal of 3 bases from V and 3 bases from J, the junction contained 7 bases not matched to a gene. The CDR3 is 15 residues long. The CDR3 DNA reads as TGCGCCAGCAGCTACCGGACAGGGGCGGTCTACGAGCAGTACTTC. Encoded protein: CASSYRTGAVYEQYF.

The rearrangement joins TRBV28 to TRBJ1-6; tentative D call: TRBD1 (5 bases). Germline lookup yields CDR1 MDHEN and CDR2 SYDVKM. The CDR3 covers 16 residues. Trimming removed 5 bases at V and 9 bases at J, with 20 bases between. CDR3: CASSKGFSRVGSPLHF. In DNA, the CDR3 is TGTGCCAGCAGTAAGGGCTTTTCCAGGGTAGGTTCACCCCTCCACTTT.

The gene calls are TRBV19 and TRBJ1-6; D not resolved. Per germline, CDR1 LNHDA and CDR2 SQIVND (reference sequence). CDR3 length: 13 amino acids. Between the trimmed V and J ends, which lost 5 bases and 5 bases, there was a span of 7 bases. This CDR3 reads CASSETDNSPLHF. CDR3 sequence (DNA): TGTGCCAGTAGTGAAACGGATAATTCACCCCTCCACTTT.

The chain combines TRBV5-4 with TRBJ2-3; the D is unclear. This CDR3 is built from 15 residues. CDR1 and CDR2 from the germline V gene are SGHNT and YYREEE (reference sequence). V lost 10 bases to trimming and J lost 6 bases, with 24 bases between them. CDR3 loop: CACHLQGITRDTQYF. The CDR3 nucleotides are TGTGCCTGCCACTTACAAGGGATTACCCGCGATACGCAGTATTTT.

The rearrangement uses TRBV5-1 and TRBJ1-3; D not certain. The V end was cut by 0 bases, the J end by 0 bases, with 10 bases between. Germline assignment: CDR1 SGHRS and CDR2 YFSETQ. The CDR3 extends over 16 amino acids. CDR3 nucleotide sequence: TGCGCCAGCAGCTTGGCGGCAGCCTACTCTGGAAACACCATATATTTT. It specifies CASSLAAAYSGNTIYF.